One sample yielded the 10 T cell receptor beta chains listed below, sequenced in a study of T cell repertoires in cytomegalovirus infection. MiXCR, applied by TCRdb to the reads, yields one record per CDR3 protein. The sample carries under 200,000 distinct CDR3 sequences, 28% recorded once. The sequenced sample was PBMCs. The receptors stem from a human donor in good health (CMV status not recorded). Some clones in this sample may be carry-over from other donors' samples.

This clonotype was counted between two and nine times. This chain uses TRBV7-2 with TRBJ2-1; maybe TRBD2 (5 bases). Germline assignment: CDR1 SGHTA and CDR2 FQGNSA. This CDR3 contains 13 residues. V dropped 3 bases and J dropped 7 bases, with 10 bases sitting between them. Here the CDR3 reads CASSLNRGNEQFF. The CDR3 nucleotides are TGTGCCAGCAGCTTGAACAGAGGGAATGAGCAGTTCTTC.

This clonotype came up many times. CDR3 sequence (DNA): TGTGCCAGCAGCCTTAGGTCCGCTGAAGCTTTCTTT. Its translation is CASSLRSAEAFF. The chain uses TRBV3-1 and TRBJ1-1; D gene ambiguous. Germline V gene lookup returns CDR1 LGHDT and CDR2 YNNKEL (reference sequence). The CDR3 is 12 residues long. With 4 bases removed from V and 6 bases from J, the gap between germline ends came to 9 bases.

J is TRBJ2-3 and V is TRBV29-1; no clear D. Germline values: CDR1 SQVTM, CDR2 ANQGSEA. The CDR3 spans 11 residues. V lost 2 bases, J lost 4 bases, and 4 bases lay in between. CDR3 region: CSVELADTQYF. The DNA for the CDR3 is TGCAGCGTTGAATTGGCAGATACGCAGTATTTT.

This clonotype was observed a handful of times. CDR3 nucleotide sequence: TGTGCCAGCAGTCCCCAGAGGGGGAGAGAGACCCAGTACTTC. Translating gives CASSPQRGRETQYF. The gene calls are TRBV27 and TRBJ2-5; possibly TRBD1 for D (6 bases). V was clipped by 5 bases and J by 4 bases, with 14 bases between them. Germline CDR1 is MNHEY and CDR2 is SMNVEV (reference sequence). There are 14 residues in the CDR3.

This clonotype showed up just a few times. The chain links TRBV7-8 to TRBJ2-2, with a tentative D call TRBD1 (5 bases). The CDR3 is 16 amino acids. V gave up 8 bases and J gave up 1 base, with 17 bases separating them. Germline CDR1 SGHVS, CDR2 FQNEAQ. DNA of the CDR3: TGTGCCAGCTCCCCTGACAGCTCAGGGAACACCGGGGAGCTGTTTTTT. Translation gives CASSPDSSGNTGELFF.

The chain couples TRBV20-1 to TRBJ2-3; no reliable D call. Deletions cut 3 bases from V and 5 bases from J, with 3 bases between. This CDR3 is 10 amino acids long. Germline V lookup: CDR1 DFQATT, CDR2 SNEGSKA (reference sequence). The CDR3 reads CSASRDTQYF. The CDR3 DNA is TGCAGTGCTAGCCGAGATACGCAGTATTTT.

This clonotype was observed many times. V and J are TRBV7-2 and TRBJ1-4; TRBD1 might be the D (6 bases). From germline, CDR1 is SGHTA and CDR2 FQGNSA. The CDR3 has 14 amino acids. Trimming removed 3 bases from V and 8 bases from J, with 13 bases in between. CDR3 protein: CASSFRGPGEKLFF. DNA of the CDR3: TGTGCCAGCAGCTTCCGGGGGCCGGGAGAAAAACTGTTTTTT.

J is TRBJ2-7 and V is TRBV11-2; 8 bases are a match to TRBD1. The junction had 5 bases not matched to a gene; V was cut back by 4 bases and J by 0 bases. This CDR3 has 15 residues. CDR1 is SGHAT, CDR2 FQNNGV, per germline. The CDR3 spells CASSSGQDYSYEQYF. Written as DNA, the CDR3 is TGTGCCAGCAGCTCGGGACAGGACTACTCCTACGAGCAGTACTTC.

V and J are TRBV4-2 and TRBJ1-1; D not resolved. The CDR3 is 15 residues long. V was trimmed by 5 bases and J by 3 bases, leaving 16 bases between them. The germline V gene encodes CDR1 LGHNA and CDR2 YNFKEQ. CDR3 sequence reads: CASSSGPRRDTEAFF. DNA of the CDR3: TGTGCCAGCAGCTCCGGGCCCCGAAGAGACACTGAAGCTTTCTTT.

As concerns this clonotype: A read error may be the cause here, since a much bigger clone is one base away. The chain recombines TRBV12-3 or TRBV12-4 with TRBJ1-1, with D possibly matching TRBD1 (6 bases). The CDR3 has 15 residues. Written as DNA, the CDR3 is TGTTCCAGCAGTTGGGCCAGGGGTCACAACACTGAAGCTTTCTTT. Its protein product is CSSSWARGHNTEAFF.